The 7 T cell receptor beta chains below were found in one sample sequenced in a study of response to subunit inactivated influenza vaccine. One entry per CDR3 protein results from TCRdb running MiXCR on the RT-PCR reads. The data hold over 800,000 distinct CDR3 sequences, with about 20% observed a single time. Material: PBMCs from blood, obtained 4 to 6 days after vaccination. The source of these receptors is a man over 45 who received an inactivated influenza vaccine.

This clonotype was seen a handful of times. This chain uses TRBV20-1 with TRBJ2-3, with 7 bases lining up with TRBD2. The CDR3 totals 15 residues. Germline CDR1 is DFQATT and CDR2 is SNEGSKA (reference sequence). V shed 0 bases, J shed 2 bases, and the junction held 5 bases outside the gene matches. CDR3 nucleotide sequence: TGCAGTGCTAGAGATGCGGGAGCTGTCACAGATACGCAGTATTTT. Its translation: CSARDAGAVTDTQYF.

As DNA, the CDR3 is TGTGCCAGCAGTTCCACGTGGGCCAATGAGCAGTTCTTC. It encodes CASSSTWANEQFF. The gene calls are TRBV27 and TRBJ2-1, with unresolved D. This CDR3 has 13 residues. V lost 4 bases, J lost 6 bases, and 10 bases lay in between. CDR1 is MNHEY and CDR2 is SMNVEV in the germline V gene (reference sequence).

The chain joins TRBV29-1 to TRBJ2-1, with 11 bases identical to TRBD2. From germline, CDR1 is SQVTM and CDR2 ANQGSEA. The CDR3 sequence is 16 residues long. For the CDR3, the DNA is TGCAGTTCCGGGACTAGCGGCGTTAACTCCTACAATGAGCAGTTCTTC. Translation gives CSSGTSGVNSYNEQFF.

As DNA, the CDR3 is TGCAGTGCCAGAAGCGGGAGATCGGCCAAAAACATTCAGTACTTC. This translates into CSARSGRSAKNIQYF. The genes are TRBV20-1 and TRBJ2-4; 8 bases align to TRBD2. Germline-derived CDR1 and CDR2 are DFQATT and SNEGSKA (reference sequence). CDR3 size: 15 residues. Trimming at V came to 6 bases and at J to 1 base, leaving 8 bases not matched to a gene.

The V gene is TRBV5-6, the J gene TRBJ2-3; a weak D match, TRBD2 (5 bases). CDR1 SGHDT and CDR2 YYEEEE come from the germline V gene. Trimming took off 4 bases at V and 2 bases at J, with 11 bases between the two ends. This CDR3 has 14 residues. The CDR3 is CASSPWETTDTQYF. The CDR3 DNA follows: TGTGCCAGCAGCCCCTGGGAGACCACAGATACGCAGTATTTT.

Worth noting for this clonotype: At one end, the junction sequence differs from germline, possibly due to a read error. The gene calls are TRBV6-2 or TRBV6-3 and TRBJ2-5; 8 bases are shared with TRBD2. The V gene's germline CDR1 is MNHEY and CDR2 SVGEGT. The CDR3 is 20 residues long. In DNA form, the CDR3 reads TGTGCCAGCAGCTTCCGCCGGGGGGGGCTAGCGGGTAGACAGCAAGAGACCCACTACTTC. It codes for CASSFRRGGLAGRQQETHYF.

V is TRBV11-2 and J is TRBJ2-5; D unresolved. Germline lookup yields CDR1 SGHAT and CDR2 FQNNGV. The CDR3 extends over 15 amino acids. Trimming pared 2 bases from V and 4 bases from J, leaving 14 bases between. The DNA of the CDR3 is TGTGCCAGCAGCTTACGAGTGGGGTCAGGAGAGACCCAGTACTTC. Translation: CASSLRVGSGETQYF.